This T cell receptor (beta chain) is from a study of blood T cell repertoires in COVID-19. Trimming removed 0 bases at V and 8 bases at J, with 14 bases between. Germline values: CDR1 SGHDT, CDR2 YYEEEE. The CDR3 covers 14 residues. Some clones are missing from TCRdb's copy, which holds only in-frame ones; the method was immunoSEQ multiplex PCR. The table lists about 170,000 clones, about nine tenths of them singletons. This rearrangement joins TRBV5-6 to TRBJ1-1; possibly TRBD1 for D (6 bases). The source is a man in his 70s with acute or convalescent COVID-19. The sequenced material came from peripheral blood. CDR3 protein: CASSLGSRGTEAFF. The CDR3 DNA sequence: TGTGCCAGCAGCTTGGGTAGCAGGGGAACCGAAGCTTTCTTT.